This entry lists 26 T cell receptor beta chains sequenced from one sample in a study of T cell clonotyping in hematopoietic cell transplantation (dated by TCRdb to the early 2020s). Library method: the immunoSEQ multiplex PCR assay. Not all clones reach the TCRdb copy of this immuneACCESS table, which keeps in-frame sequences only. Checked studies attribute under half of the gap to unresolved V genes and leave the rest unexplained. The sample records some 5,000 clones, more than 70% of which are singletons. The leading ten clones occupy roughly 15% of the sample. Explained via the paper, the time point label denotes: recipient sample about 28 days before transplant, after cytoreduction. The input for sequencing was peripheral blood mononuclear cells, taken before stem cell transplant. These receptors all stem from a woman aged 45-65 years with acute myeloid leukemia. Some clones in this sample may be carry-over from other donors' samples.

J is TRBJ2-3 and V is TRBV11-3, with 13 bases lining up with TRBD2. CDR1 SGHNT and CDR2 YENEEA come from the germline V gene. This CDR3 is 16 amino acids long. The V and J ends lost 5 bases and 1 base, in that order; junction bases with no gene match: 3. The chain's CDR3 is CASSPGTSGGTDTQYF. CDR3 bases: TGTGCCAGCAGCCCGGGGACTAGCGGGGGCACAGATACGCAGTATTTT.

The genes are TRBV14 and TRBJ2-5; TRBD1 might be the D (5 bases). Trimming cost V 4 bases and J 0 bases, with 12 bases left between them. Per germline, CDR1 SGHDN and CDR2 FVKESK. CDR3 length: 15 amino acids. This CDR3 is CASSLYRQYQETQYF. For the CDR3, the DNA is TGTGCCAGCAGCCTTTATAGACAGTACCAAGAGACCCAGTACTTC.

The chain couples TRBV13 to TRBJ1-1, with D unresolved. The CDR3 has 13 amino acids. V gave up 7 bases and J gave up 11 bases, with 20 bases separating them. Germline CDR1 PRHDT, CDR2 FYEKMQ (reference sequence). The CDR3 here is CASNRRTGPGAFF. Written as DNA, the CDR3 is TGTGCCAGCAATCGGCGCACCGGCCCCGGGGCTTTCTTT.

This clone was seen once. The rearrangement uses TRBV11-2 and TRBJ2-7; possibly TRBD2 for D (5 bases). The CDR3 has 12 amino acids. The V and J ends lost 1 base and 4 bases respectively, with 5 bases between them. Germline V gene lookup returns CDR1 SGHAT and CDR2 FQNNGV. Here the CDR3 DNA reads TGTGCCAGCAGCTTAGGGGAGTACGAGCAGTACTTC. Its translation is CASSLGEYEQYF.

As for this clone: Sequence at one end of the junction differs from germline and may be a read error. The chain carries TRBV18 and TRBJ2-7; 7 nucleotides agree with TRBD1. Germline CDR1 is KGHSH and CDR2 is LQKENI. The CDR3 is 14 amino acids. The CDR3 sequence: CATSLLQGTYEQYF. DNA of the CDR3: TGTGCCACCTCACTTTTACAGGGGACCTACGAGCAGTACTTC.

The chain couples TRBV7-9 to TRBJ2-2, with D tentatively TRBD2 (5 bases). Germline V CDR1 and CDR2: SEHNR, FQNEAQ (reference sequence). The CDR3 sequence is 12 residues long. V was cut by 5 bases and J by 5 bases, with 6 bases left in between. The CDR3 DNA reads as TGTGCCAGCAGCCGAGGGACCGGGGAGCTGTTTTTT. It is translated as CASSRGTGELFF.

This clone was seen a few times. The chain links TRBV5-5 to TRBJ2-2; D is possibly TRBD1 or TRBD2 (6 bases each). In germline, CDR1 is SGHKS, CDR2 YYEKEE (reference sequence). V gave up 3 bases and J gave up 0 bases, with 12 bases separating them. The CDR3 sequence is 16 residues long. The CDR3, as DNA: TGTGCCAGCAGCTCGACGGGGGCCACGAACACCGGGGAGCTGTTTTTT. Translating it yields CASSSTGATNTGELFF.

Details on this clone: This CDR3 is also generated by other DNA sequences in the sample. The rearrangement uses TRBV25-1 and TRBJ2-1, with a tentative D call TRBD2 (5 bases). Trimming took off 6 bases at V and 7 bases at J, with 10 bases between the two ends. This CDR3 comprises 12 residues. CDR1 is MGHDK and CDR2 is SYGVNS in the germline V gene. CDR3 nucleotide sequence: TGTGCCAGCAGCCCCTCGGGGAATGAGCAGTTCTTC. This sequence encodes CASSPSGNEQFF.

The V call is TRBV7-8, the J call TRBJ1-1, with 10 bases that match TRBD1. Trimming removed 3 bases from V and 5 bases from J; junction bases left unmatched: 15. CDR1 SGHVS and CDR2 FQNEAQ come from the germline V gene. The CDR3 runs to 18 residues. The CDR3 region has the DNA TGTGCCAGCAGCTTCAGCCCCGGGACAGGGGTTTTAAGGACTGAAGCTTTCTTT. It encodes CASSFSPGTGVLRTEAFF.

The chain uses TRBV28 and TRBJ2-5; D not certain. The ends were cut back, 7 bases at V and 2 bases at J, with 11 bases in the middle. Germline V gene data show CDR1 as MDHEN and CDR2 as SYDVKM. There are 13 residues in the CDR3. CDR3: CASIDREQETQYF. DNA of the CDR3: TGTGCCAGCATTGACCGAGAACAAGAGACCCAGTACTTC. Full variable domain (missing parts from reference TRBV28 and TRBJ2-5): DVKVTQSSRYLVKRTGEKVFLECVQDMDHENMFWYRQDPGLGLRLIYFSYDVKMKEKGDIPEGYSVSREKKERFSLILESASTNQTSMYLCASIDREQETQYFGPGTRLLVL.

The rearrangement uses TRBV29-1 and TRBJ1-2; 7 bases agree with TRBD1. The germline V gene has CDR1 SQVTM and CDR2 ANQGSEA. V was clipped by 6 bases and J by 8 bases; unmatched bases: 12. The CDR3 is made up of 13 amino acids. For the CDR3, the DNA is TGCAGCGTGACAGGGACATATATGGGCGGCTACACCTTC. Translation gives CSVTGTYMGGYTF.

The CDR3 coding sequence is TGTGCCAGCTCACTCGAAGGGCTGTACTCTGGAAACACCATATATTTT. The encoded protein is CASSLEGLYSGNTIYF. This chain links TRBV18 with TRBJ1-3; D gene uncertain. The CDR3 runs to 16 residues. Looked up from germline, CDR1 is KGHSH and CDR2 is LQKENI. The germline V and J ends were trimmed by 4 bases and 0 bases, with 13 bases remaining between them.

This clone was detected only once. J is TRBJ1-2 and V is TRBV5-1, with TRBD1 matching 10 bases. This CDR3 is built from 17 residues. Germline loops: CDR1 SGHRS, CDR2 YFSETQ. The trim removed 5 bases at V and 4 bases at J, leaving 14 bases unmatched. The CDR3 is CASSSGDRGLMSYGYTF. CDR3 in DNA: TGCGCCAGCAGTTCCGGTGACAGGGGGCTGATGTCCTATGGCTACACCTTC.

J is TRBJ2-7 and V is TRBV18; D may be TRBD1 or TRBD2 (5 bases each). The CDR3 is 14 residues long. Trimming stripped 2 bases from V and 0 bases from J, with 8 bases between. Looked up from germline, CDR1 is KGHSH and CDR2 is LQKENI. CDR3 bases: TGTGCCAGCTCACCAAGGGACGGCTCCTACGAGCAGTACTTC. It translates to CASSPRDGSYEQYF.

The V call is TRBV11-2, the J call TRBJ2-1; TRBD1 matches at 10 bases. Germline V CDR1 and CDR2: SGHAT, FQNNGV. J gave up 4 bases and V 5 bases, and 5 bases lay outside the gene matches. The CDR3 has 15 amino acids. CDR3 sequence: CASSLDRGDYNEQFF. The DNA for the CDR3 is TGTGCCAGCAGCCTGGACAGGGGGGATTACAATGAGCAGTTCTTC. Looking up the rest from reference TRBV11-2 and TRBJ2-1 gives the full variable domain: EAGVAQSPRYKIIEKRQSVAFWCNPISGHATLYWYQQILGQGPKLLIQFQNNGVVDDSQLPKDRFSAERLKGVDSTLKIQPAKLEDSAVYLCASSLDRGDYNEQFFGPGTRLTVL.

This chain links TRBV9 with TRBJ2-5; D is possibly TRBD2 (5 bases). CDR1 and CDR2 from the germline V gene are SGDLS and YYNGEE. Trimming removed 0 bases at V and 3 bases at J, with 12 bases between. The CDR3 consists of 15 residues. CDR3 sequence (DNA): TGTGCCAGCAGCGTAGCGGAGGTCCTGGAAGAGACCCAGTACTTC. As protein: CASSVAEVLEETQYF.

The chain uses TRBV30 and TRBJ2-3, with D perhaps matching TRBD2 (7 bases). The V and J ends lost 8 bases and 0 bases respectively, with 15 bases between them. Germline assignment: CDR1 GTSNPN and CDR2 SVGIG (reference sequence). This CDR3 is 14 amino acids long. The CDR3 reads CALGGPSSTDTQYF. In DNA, the CDR3 is TGTGCCCTCGGGGGGCCCTCTAGCACAGATACGCAGTATTTT.

This clone was counted between two and nine times. The chain combines TRBV5-5 with TRBJ1-1; D uncertain. V lost 1 base and J lost 5, with 9 bases in between. The length of the CDR3 is 13 residues. CDR1 and CDR2 (germline): SGHKS, YYEKEE (reference sequence). In nucleotides, the CDR3 is TGTGCCAGCAGCTTGAATCCGGAAACTGAAGCTTTCTTT. As protein: CASSLNPETEAFF.

V and J are TRBV18 and TRBJ1-3; possibly TRBD1 for D (5 bases). CDR1 and CDR2 from the germline V gene are KGHSH and LQKENI. CDR3 length: 16 amino acids. V dropped 6 bases and J dropped 0 bases, with 15 bases sitting between them. The CDR3 loop reads CASSPPLQVSGNTIYF. The CDR3 DNA follows: TGTGCCAGCTCGCCCCCGCTACAGGTCTCTGGAAACACCATATATTTT. Complete variable domain (other parts from reference TRBV18 and TRBJ1-3): NAGVMQNPRHLVRRRGQEARLRCSPMKGHSHVYWYRQLPEEGLKFMVYLQKENIIDESGMPKERFSAEFPKEGPSILRIQQVVRGDSAAYFCASSPPLQVSGNTIYFGEGSWLTVV.

The rearrangement uses TRBV6-1 and TRBJ2-7; 9 bases match TRBD1. Germline CDR1 is MNHNS and CDR2 is SASEGT. This CDR3 spans 15 amino acids. Losses at the gene ends were 2 bases for V and 4 bases for J; bases not matched to a gene: 6. The CDR3 region has the DNA TGTGCCAGCAGTGAATGGACAGGGGCTAGATACGAGCAGTACTTC. As protein: CASSEWTGARYEQYF.

The rearrangement joins TRBV4-1 to TRBJ1-6, with TRBD1 identical over 9 bases. This CDR3 contains 17 residues. Losses at the gene ends were 1 base for V and 0 bases for J; bases not matched to a gene: 1. Germline V lookup: CDR1 MGHRA, CDR2 YSYEKL. CDR3 loop: CASSQGGQGSYNSPLHF. In DNA form, the CDR3 reads TGCGCCAGCAGCCAAGGGGGACAGGGCTCCTATAATTCACCCCTCCACTTT.

This clone showed up just once. The chain carries TRBV2 and TRBJ1-6, with 7 bases fitting TRBD1. In germline, CDR1 is SNHLY, CDR2 FYNNEI. V was clipped by 4 bases and J by 18 bases; unmatched bases: 6. The CDR3 has 11 amino acids. CDR3 coding DNA: TGTGCCAGCAGTGGGACAGGCGGTAACCACTTT. It specifies CASSGTGGNHF.

J is TRBJ1-2 and V is TRBV7-6; D gene ambiguous. CDR1 and CDR2 (germline): SGHVS, FNYEAQ. The CDR3 contains 13 residues. Deletions cut 3 bases from V and 4 bases from J, with 9 bases between. The CDR3 bases are TGTGCCAGCAGCTTGGACGGAAGCTATGGCTACACCTTC. Residues: CASSLDGSYGYTF.

V gene TRBV6-1 combines with J gene TRBJ2-5; D remains unclear. V was cut by 2 bases and J by 6 bases, with 7 bases left in between. CDR3 length equals 12 residues. Germline values: CDR1 MNHNS, CDR2 SASEGT. The CDR3 coding sequence is TGTGCCAGCAGTGAAATCTTACAGACCCAGTACTTC. Its translation is CASSEILQTQYF.

Here the CDR3 DNA reads TGTGCCAGCAGTTCCTTAAGGGGGGGAGACACTGAAGCTTTCTTT. Its translation: CASSSLRGGDTEAFF. This chain uses TRBV28 with TRBJ1-1, with a weak D call TRBD1 (6 bases). The V end was cut by 4 bases, the J end by 3 bases, with 15 bases between. The germline V gene has CDR1 MDHEN and CDR2 SYDVKM. The CDR3 totals 15 residues.

The rearrangement uses TRBV18 and TRBJ2-1, with 9 bases lining up with TRBD1. The CDR3 is 14 residues long. The germline gives CDR1 KGHSH, CDR2 LQKENI. Losses at the gene ends were 4 bases for V and 9 bases for J; bases not matched to a gene: 7. Here the CDR3 DNA reads TGTGCCAGCTCACTACTCCGGGACAGGGCTGAGCAGTTCTTC. Its protein is CASSLLRDRAEQFF.